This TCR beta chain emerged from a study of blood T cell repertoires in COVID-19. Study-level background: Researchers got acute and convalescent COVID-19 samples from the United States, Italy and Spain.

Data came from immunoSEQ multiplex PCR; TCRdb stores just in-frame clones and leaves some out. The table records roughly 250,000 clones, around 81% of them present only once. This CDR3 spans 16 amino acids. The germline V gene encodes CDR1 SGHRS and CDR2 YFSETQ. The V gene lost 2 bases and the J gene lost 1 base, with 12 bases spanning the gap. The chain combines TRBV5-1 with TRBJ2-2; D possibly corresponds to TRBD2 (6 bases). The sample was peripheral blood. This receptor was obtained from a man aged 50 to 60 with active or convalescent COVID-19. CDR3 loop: CASSLLGGENTGELFF. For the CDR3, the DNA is TGCGCCAGCAGCTTACTCGGCGGGGAGAACACCGGGGAGCTGTTTTTT.